This T cell receptor beta chain was recovered during a study of blood T cell repertoires in COVID-19. In the original processing: Counts of nucleated cells, estimated from reference gene primer amplification, were obtained. TCRdb's copy holds only in-frame clones and misses some; the assay was immunoSEQ multiplex PCR. D and trimming were read from the DNA, whereas the V and J calls and clone size are those reported in that table. The repertoire has about 69,000 clones, more than 80% of them found once; the top ten carry 13%. V dropped 3 bases and J dropped 7 bases, with 10 bases sitting between them. Germline V lookup: CDR1 MNHNS, CDR2 SASEGT. The CDR3 runs 13 residues.

The rearrangement uses TRBV6-1 and TRBJ1-5; D is undetermined. The sequencing sample was made of peripheral blood. The origin of this receptor is a man aged 50 to 59 with COVID-19, enrolled during active disease. DNA of the CDR3: TGTGCCAGCAGTGATGAGGGTTGGCAGCCCCAGCATTTT. Residues: CASSDEGWQPQHF.